A single sample is the source of the 4 T cell receptor beta chains below, sequenced in a study of vaccination and CD4 T cells after COVID-19. These TCRs are of unknown antigen specificity. Oncomine TCR Beta short-read sequencing was applied to DNA from cultured CD4+ T cells. TCRdb re-derived calls from the PCR reads in MiXCR, one entry per CDR3 protein. The sample lists just over 20,000 distinct CDR3 sequences, about 45% seen once, with roughly 4.6% in the top ten. Treatment noted: approximately 9-day PBMC culture with coronavirus spike peptide pools or control peptides (ViraFEST assay). Input material: CD4+ T cells from blood, cultured in vitro. These receptors all come from a human donor who had recovered from COVID-19.

This clonotype was detected a few times. The V gene is TRBV11-3, the J gene TRBJ2-2; TRBD1 matches at 7 bases. The germline V gene encodes CDR1 SGHNT and CDR2 YENEEA. Losses at the gene ends were 4 bases for V and 5 bases for J; bases not matched to a gene: 1. The CDR3 covers 13 residues. DNA for the CDR3: TGTGCCAGCAGCTCGGACAGGACCGGGGAGCTGTTTTTT. Its translation: CASSSDRTGELFF.

The chain joins TRBV10-1 to TRBJ2-2; no definite D call. The CDR3 loop spans 16 amino acids. With 0 bases removed from V and 2 bases from J, the gap between germline ends came to 10 bases. Germline V CDR1 and CDR2: WNHNN, SYGVQD (reference sequence). The CDR3 loop reads CASSESRPANTGELFF. In nucleotides, the CDR3 is TGCGCCAGCAGTGAGTCGCGCCCGGCTAACACCGGGGAGCTGTTTTTT.

The V gene is TRBV6-1, the J gene TRBJ1-5, with D possibly matching TRBD1 (5 bases). The V gene lost 5 bases and the J gene lost 6 bases, with 11 bases spanning the gap. There are 13 residues in the CDR3. Germline assignment: CDR1 MNHNS and CDR2 SASEGT. The chain's CDR3 is CASSRRGPQPQHF. CDR3 DNA: TGTGCCAGCAGTAGGCGGGGCCCTCAGCCCCAGCATTTT.

The chain combines TRBV5-4 with TRBJ2-3; perhaps D is TRBD1 or TRBD2 (6 bases each). The CDR3 consists of 19 residues. CDR1 SGHNT and CDR2 YYREEE come from the germline V gene (reference sequence). V was shortened by 3 bases and J by 0 bases, with 23 bases between the two germline ends. This CDR3 is CASSWRMGGRRLSTDTQYF. CDR3 DNA: TGTGCCAGCAGCTGGCGCATGGGGGGCAGACGACTTAGCACAGATACGCAGTATTTT.